This TCR beta chain came from a study of blood T cells in healthy people across ages. Study-level points and caveats: Observed TCR beta diversity per million T cells went down as age went up. This fall followed a roughly linear course with age.

It was with a sample-barcoded 5' primer and a J-beta primer mix that a second PCR of roughly 7 to 12 cycles was run. TCRdb re-called the 5' RACE reads with MiXCR, one entry per CDR3 protein. The sample lists 800,000 to 1,000,000 distinct CDR3 sequences, approximately 49% occurring once. CDR3 length equals 16 residues. The V and J ends lost 5 bases and 3 bases respectively, with 20 bases between them. CDR1 DFQATT and CDR2 SNEGSKA come from the germline V gene (reference sequence). Peripheral blood was drawn, ten milliliters per donor. This clonotype appeared a few times. What it recognizes is unknown. Sequencing used blood. This TCR derives from a man aged 25 to 45 in good health. The chain combines TRBV20-1 with TRBJ2-1, with a tentative D call TRBD2 (5 bases). The CDR3 loop reads CSAPRGGAEGYNEQFF. CDR3 nucleotides: TGCAGTGCTCCCCGTGGTGGAGCGGAAGGCTACAATGAGCAGTTCTTC.